A single T cell receptor beta chain is shown here with its context. Its antigen is still unknown. This entry is derived from a study of shared clonotypes between healthy human individuals. Study observations and caveats: Investigators collected only blood, and repertoires in tissues likely differ. Clonotype sharing among donors, it was expected, would be affected by sequencing depth.

Samples left unsorted employed roughly 90 million PBMCs for genomic DNA. The table came from immunoSEQ multiplex PCR; TCRdb's copy has only in-frame clones and leaves some out. The data contain fewer than 600,000 clones, around 79% of them seen just once; the ten biggest clones take up 10% to 15%. Trimming took off 7 bases at V and 2 bases at J, with 10 bases between the two ends. CDR1 and CDR2 from the germline V gene are LNHNV and YYDKDF (reference sequence). This CDR3 is 13 amino acids long. The source material was PBMCs. V usage is TRBV15 and J usage is TRBJ2-3; D perhaps matches TRBD1 (6 bases). This TCR derives from a woman in her thirties or forties in good health. Some clones in this sample may be carry-over from other donors' samples. Written as DNA, the CDR3 is TGTGCCACCACAGGGGCTTACACAGATACGCAGTATTTT. This encodes CATTGAYTDTQYF.